This TCR beta chain was observed in a study of somatic mutations in cytotoxic T cells in rheumatoid arthritis. General study findings and limits: Age was associated with higher CD8+ clonality in rheumatoid arthritis patients, not in healthy controls.

TCRdb keeps only in-frame clones here, not all; method: immunoSEQ multiplex PCR. The sample lists roughly 30,000 clones; more than 75% were seen once. Per the germline V gene, CDR1 is SNHLY and CDR2 is FYNNEI. The CDR3 has 14 amino acids. V lost 3 bases, J lost 7 bases, and 15 bases lay in between. This clone has just one count. The antigen remains unidentified. The sequencing input was CD8+ T cells sorted from blood. V usage is TRBV2 and J usage is TRBJ1-2; no clear D gene. The sequence derives from an adult with rheumatoid arthritis. DNA for the CDR3: TGTGCCAGCAGTGATTATGTGATTGGTGGTGGCTACACCTTC. This translates into CASSDYVIGGGYTF.